What follows are 17 T cell receptor beta chains derived from one specimen sequenced in a study of T cell responses to AZD1222 COVID-19 vaccine. The method was immunoSEQ multiplex PCR; TCRdb's version includes in-frame clones alone and lacks a portion of them. The repertoire holds over 95,000 clones, with just under 90% as singletons. The source was peripheral blood, collected on day 0 of AZD1222 vaccination. All receptors derive from an adult in good health.

The V and J genes are TRBV5-5 and TRBJ2-4, with D unclear. The CDR3 spans 14 residues. Germline V lookup: CDR1 SGHKS, CDR2 YYEKEE (reference sequence). Trimming removed 4 bases at V and 1 base at J, with 9 bases between. The CDR3 nucleotides are TGTGCCAGCAGCGTGGTAGTTGCCAAAAACATTCAGTACTTC. Translating gives CASSVVVAKNIQYF.

The chain couples TRBV27 to TRBJ2-5; D gene ambiguous. Per the germline V gene, CDR1 is MNHEY and CDR2 is SMNVEV (reference sequence). The CDR3 has 12 amino acids. V was cut by 4 bases and J by 9 bases, with 12 bases left in between. CDR3 residues: CASSSHWGAQYF. DNA for the CDR3: TGTGCCAGCAGTTCCCACTGGGGTGCCCAGTACTTC.

The rearrangement joins TRBV28 to TRBJ2-2; TRBD2 aligns across 7 bases. This CDR3 is 14 amino acids long. CDR1 and CDR2 (germline): MDHEN, SYDVKM. V lost 6 bases to trimming and J lost 5 bases; unmatched junction nucleotides: 6. The CDR3 is CASRTSPQTGELFF. The CDR3 DNA reads TGTGCCAGCAGGACTAGCCCCCAGACCGGGGAGCTGTTTTTT.

This chain uses TRBV6-2 or TRBV6-3 with TRBJ2-1; 7 bases match TRBD1. Trimming removed 5 bases from V and 3 bases from J; junction bases left unmatched: 7. CDR1 MNHEY and CDR2 SVGEGT come from the germline V gene. This CDR3 region has 15 residues. CDR3 sequence: CASSRTGDGYNEQFF. Here the CDR3 DNA reads TGTGCCAGCAGTCGTACAGGGGACGGCTACAATGAGCAGTTCTTC.

J is TRBJ1-4 and V is TRBV5-6, with TRBD1 as a possible D gene (6 bases). The germline V and J ends were trimmed by 2 bases and 2 bases, with 10 bases remaining between them. The CDR3 consists of 15 residues. CDR1 is SGHDT, CDR2 YYEEEE, per germline. The CDR3 nucleotides read TGTGCCAGCAGCTTCCGACAGGTTACTAATGAAAAACTGTTTTTT. This encodes CASSFRQVTNEKLFF.

The chain links TRBV7-9 to TRBJ1-4; 7 nucleotides align to TRBD1. Per germline, CDR1 SEHNR and CDR2 FQNEAQ (reference sequence). V trimming: 0 bases; J trimming: 4 bases; junction bases outside the gene matches: 5. The CDR3 is made up of 16 amino acids. Here the CDR3 DNA reads TGTGCCAGCAGCTTAGCAGAGGGGGCGGTTAATGAAAAACTGTTTTTT. Encoded protein: CASSLAEGAVNEKLFF.

The V gene is TRBV2, the J gene TRBJ1-3; D gene ambiguous. The CDR3 spans 14 residues. Germline CDR1 reads SNHLY; CDR2 reads FYNNEI. Trimming shortened V by 0 bases and J by 0 bases, and 3 bases separated the two germline ends. CDR3 in DNA: TGTGCCAGCAGTGAAGCGTTCTCTGGAAACACCATATATTTT. Translation gives CASSEAFSGNTIYF.

The rearrangement joins TRBV4-2 to TRBJ1-3, with a weak D call TRBD1 (6 bases). The CDR3 length is 15 residues. The V gene lost 2 bases and the J gene lost 6 bases, with 14 bases spanning the gap. CDR1 and CDR2 from the germline V gene are LGHNA and YNFKEQ. CDR3 protein: CASSQNPGHLNTIYF. The DNA of the CDR3 is TGTGCCAGCAGCCAAAATCCGGGACACCTAAACACCATATATTTT.

CDR3 coding DNA: TGTGCCTGGAGTGGCTACAGGGGGTATAATTCACCCCTCCACTTT. This translates into CAWSGYRGYNSPLHF. The genes are TRBV30 and TRBJ1-6; 8 nucleotides line up with TRBD1. The CDR3 has 15 residues. Germline CDR1 and CDR2: GTSNPN and SVGIG (reference sequence). J gave up 4 bases and V 1 base, and 3 bases lay outside the gene matches. Filled out from reference TRBV30 and TRBJ1-6, the complete variable domain reads SQTIHQWPATLVQPVGSPLSLECTVEGTSNPNLYWYRQAAGRGLQLLFYSVGIGQISSEVPQNLSASRPQDRQFILSSKKLLLSDSGFYLCAWSGYRGYNSPLHFGNGTRLTVT.

CDR3 sequence (DNA): TGCGCCAGCAGCCCCACAGAGGGGGTGAACACTGAAGCTTTCTTT. Its protein product is CASSPTEGVNTEAFF. This rearrangement joins TRBV4-1 to TRBJ1-1, with D perhaps TRBD1 (6 bases). Deletions cut 4 bases from V and 0 bases from J, with 12 bases between. The CDR3 length is 15 residues. Germline V CDR1 and CDR2: MGHRA, YSYEKL.

The gene calls are TRBV11-3 and TRBJ1-2; the D gene is possibly TRBD1 (5 bases). The CDR3 is 15 amino acids. CDR1 is SGHNT, CDR2 YENEEA, per germline. The germline V and J ends were trimmed by 5 bases and 7 bases, with 20 bases remaining between them. CDR3 in DNA: TGTGCCAGCAGCGGGCAGAGGTCGGGGGTGGGTGGCTACACCTTC. Its translation: CASSGQRSGVGGYTF.

This rearrangement joins TRBV5-1 to TRBJ2-3; TRBD2 matches 7 bases. CDR3 length: 18 amino acids. The J segment lost 9 bases and the V segment lost 0 bases, leaving 19 bases of the junction unmatched. Germline values: CDR1 SGHRS, CDR2 YFSETQ. The CDR3 sequence is CASSLGEAPSAGINTQYF. In DNA, the CDR3 is TGCGCCAGCAGCTTGGGTGAAGCTCCTTCAGCGGGAATAAACACGCAGTATTTT. Supplemented by reference TRBV5-1 and TRBJ2-3, the full variable domain reads KAGVTQTPRYLIKTRGQQVTLSCSPISGHRSVSWYQQTPGQGLQFLFEYFSETQRNKGNFPGRFSGRQFSNSRSEMNVSTLELGDSALYLCASSLGEAPSAGINTQYFGPGTRLTVL.

V gene TRBV4-3 combines with J gene TRBJ2-3; no clear D gene. The CDR3 spans 15 residues. Between the trimmed V and J ends, which lost 0 bases and 6 bases, there was a span of 13 bases. The germline gives CDR1 LGHNA, CDR2 YSLEER. CDR3 DNA sequence: TGCGCCAGCAGCCAAGATAACAGAAAGGCGGATACGCAGTATTTT. Its protein is CASSQDNRKADTQYF.

This chain joins TRBV2 and TRBJ2-1; tentatively, D is TRBD1 (6 bases). The CDR3 is 15 amino acids. V lost 9 bases to trimming and J lost 7 bases, with 22 bases between them. Germline assignment: CDR1 SNHLY and CDR2 FYNNEI. CDR3 loop: CASSWVTGKGNEQFF. The CDR3, as DNA: TGTGCCAGTTCGTGGGTGACAGGAAAAGGTAATGAGCAGTTCTTC. Filled out from reference TRBV2 and TRBJ2-1, the complete variable domain reads EPEVTQTPSHQVTQMGQEVILRCVPISNHLYFYWYRQILGQKVEFLVSFYNNEISEKSEIFDDQFSVERPDGSNFTLKIRSTKLEDSAMYFCASSWVTGKGNEQFFGPGTRLTVL.

The chain is built from TRBV19 and TRBJ2-3; 10 nucleotides line up with TRBD2. CDR1 and CDR2 (germline): LNHDA, SQIVND (reference sequence). CDR3 length: 16 residues. V lost 3 bases, J lost 3 bases, and 6 bases stayed unmatched. The DNA for the CDR3 is TGTGCCAGTAGTATCCTAGCGGGAGCAACTACAGATACGCAGTATTTT. Its translation is CASSILAGATTDTQYF. Drawing the rest from reference TRBV19 and TRBJ2-3, the complete variable domain is DGGITQSPKYLFRKEGQNVTLSCEQNLNHDAMYWYRQDPGQGLRLIYYSQIVNDFQKGDIAEGYSVSREKKESFPLTVTSAQKNPTAFYLCASSILAGATTDTQYFGPGTRLTVL.

This clone appeared once. The chain recombines TRBV6-2 or TRBV6-3 with TRBJ1-3; 7 bases are a match to TRBD1. Looked up from germline, CDR1 is MNHEY and CDR2 is SVGEGT. V lost 6 bases to trimming and J lost 4 bases; unmatched junction nucleotides: 12. The CDR3 consists of 16 residues. Here the CDR3 reads CASSLRDSSRGNTIYF. DNA of the CDR3: TGTGCCAGCAGCCTCCGGGACAGTTCGAGAGGAAACACCATATATTTT.

The rearrangement uses TRBV12-3 or TRBV12-4 and TRBJ2-2; D remains ambiguous. V gave up 6 bases and J gave up 7 bases, with 9 bases separating them. The CDR3 runs to 12 residues. CDR3 coding DNA: TGTGCCAGCAGGCCTGTGGGCGGGGAGCTGTTTTTT. This translates into CASRPVGGELFF.